These 30 T cell receptor beta chains were all obtained from the same sample, sequenced in a study of blood T cells in healthy people across ages (dated by TCRdb to between 2014 and 2017). The library was prepared using 5' RACE. Instrument on record: Illumina HiSeq 2500. A second PCR of roughly 7 to 12 cycles was run with a J-beta primer mix and a sample-barcoded 5' primer. TCRdb's own reprocessing of the public reads used fastp at Q25 and MiXCR and kept productive beta chains. Each record represents a unique CDR3 protein, reported with the most common genes and DNA among its rows. The sample table shows about 2 million distinct CDR3 sequences, and around half are seen once. The top ten constitute 2.1% of the sample. Sequenced material: blood. The origin of the receptors is a woman aged 35 to 49 in good health.

The V gene is TRBV29-1, the J gene TRBJ1-2, with TRBD1 identical over 8 bases. The length of the CDR3 is 17 residues. CDR1 SQVTM and CDR2 ANQGSEA come from the germline V gene. Trimming removed 6 bases from V and 0 bases from J; junction bases left unmatched: 15. In nucleotides, the CDR3 is TGCAGCGTGCCACACCGGGGCTCGACAGGGGCTAACTATGGCTACACCTTC. Its translation: CSVPHRGSTGANYGYTF.

Remarks on this clonotype: A read error may explain this, as a much larger clone is one base away. V and J are TRBV4-3 and TRBJ2-5; TRBD1 agrees at 8 bases. V trimming: 0 bases; J trimming: 11 bases; junction bases outside the gene matches: 11. The germline V gene has CDR1 LGHNA and CDR2 YSLEER. The CDR3 length is 15 residues. The DNA of the CDR3 is TGCGCCAGCAGCCAAGACAGGGGGCTACTCAATGAGCAGTACTTC. Protein sequence: CASSQDRGLLNEQYF.

This clonotype has more than one count but fewer than ten. DNA for the CDR3: TGCGCCAGCAGCTTCGAATACAATCAGCCCCAGCATTTT. Its protein is CASSFEYNQPQHF. The rearrangement joins TRBV5-1 to TRBJ1-5; the D is unclear. The CDR3 spans 13 residues. CDR1 SGHRS and CDR2 YFSETQ come from the germline V gene. V lost 2 bases to trimming and J lost 3 bases, with 6 bases between them. Filled out from reference TRBV5-1 and TRBJ1-5, the complete variable domain reads KAGVTQTPRYLIKTRGQQVTLSCSPISGHRSVSWYQQTPGQGLQFLFEYFSETQRNKGNFPGRFSGRQFSNSRSEMNVSTLELGDSALYLCASSFEYNQPQHFGDGTRLSIL.

This chain connects TRBV18 to TRBJ1-2; 7 bases match TRBD1. Losses at the gene ends were 1 base for V and 8 bases for J; bases not matched to a gene: 7. Germline loops: CDR1 KGHSH, CDR2 LQKENI. This CDR3 spans 14 amino acids. The CDR3 DNA follows: TGTGCCAGCTCACCACAGGGGGCGAACTCAGGCTACACCTTC. The encoded protein is CASSPQGANSGYTF.

CDR3 DNA sequence: TGCGCCAGCAGCTTACTCCGGGTCAACGGGGGATCTGTGGAGACCCAGTACTTC. Its protein is CASSLLRVNGGSVETQYF. The chain recombines TRBV5-1 with TRBJ2-5, with D tentatively TRBD2 (6 bases). Between the trimmed V and J ends, which lost 2 bases and 5 bases, there was a span of 25 bases. Germline CDR1 reads SGHRS; CDR2 reads YFSETQ. The CDR3 spans 18 residues. Full variable domain (missing parts from reference TRBV5-1 and TRBJ2-5): KAGVTQTPRYLIKTRGQQVTLSCSPISGHRSVSWYQQTPGQGLQFLFEYFSETQRNKGNFPGRFSGRQFSNSRSEMNVSTLELGDSALYLCASSLLRVNGGSVETQYFGPGTRLLVL.

The chain employs TRBV20-1 and TRBJ2-7; TRBD2 might be the D (5 bases). V lost 5 bases, J lost 0 bases, and 14 bases lay in between. Germline V CDR1 and CDR2: DFQATT, SNEGSKA (reference sequence). The CDR3 extends over 14 amino acids. Here the CDR3 DNA reads TGCAGTGCTCTGCCTAGCCGTGGCTCCTACGAGCAGTACTTC. It is translated as CSALPSRGSYEQYF.

This chain uses TRBV4-3 with TRBJ2-3; the D gene is possibly TRBD2 (6 bases). The CDR3 runs 14 residues. From germline, CDR1 is LGHNA and CDR2 YSLEER. V was shortened by 4 bases and J by 2 bases, with 10 bases between the two germline ends. CDR3 DNA sequence: TGCGCCAGCAGCCGGGACTTCGTCACAGATACGCAGTATTTT. Protein product: CASSRDFVTDTQYF.

This clonotype was observed a few times. In nucleotides, the CDR3 is TGTGCCACCACTTCCCCGGGGGGGGGGAGGAATGAGCAGTTCTTC. Amino acid sequence: CATTSPGGGRNEQFF. J is TRBJ2-1 and V is TRBV6-6; 8 bases line up with TRBD2. Per the germline V gene, CDR1 is MNHNY and CDR2 is SVGAGI (reference sequence). J was trimmed by 7 bases and V by 10 bases; bases with no gene match: 15. CDR3 length: 15 amino acids.

This clonotype has just a few counts. This rearrangement joins TRBV27 to TRBJ1-2; D is possibly TRBD1 (5 bases). The CDR3 is 14 amino acids. Looked up from germline, CDR1 is MNHEY and CDR2 is SMNVEV (reference sequence). Trimming removed 0 bases from V and 8 bases from J, with 13 bases in between. CDR3: CASSLSGVGRGYTF. Here the CDR3 DNA reads TGTGCCAGCAGTTTATCAGGGGTCGGAAGGGGCTACACCTTC.

This clonotype was detected a few times. The V call is TRBV4-2, the J call TRBJ2-5; 7 nucleotides agree with TRBD2. The CDR3 is made up of 16 amino acids. Trimming removed 1 base from V and 3 bases from J; junction bases left unmatched: 8. Germline V gives CDR1 LGHNA, CDR2 YNFKEQ. The CDR3 reads CASSQGPAGSKETQYF. The DNA for the CDR3 is TGTGCCAGCAGCCAAGGTCCAGCGGGGTCAAAAGAGACCCAGTACTTC.

V and J are TRBV7-9 and TRBJ1-4; D ambiguous. The CDR3 loop spans 14 amino acids. V gave up 3 bases and J gave up 5 bases, with 10 bases separating them. Germline assignment: CDR1 SEHNR and CDR2 FQNEAQ (reference sequence). In DNA, the CDR3 is TGTGCCAGCAGCTTGGAGGTTAGGAATGAAAAACTGTTTTTT. Its translation: CASSLEVRNEKLFF.

The rearrangement links TRBV25-1 to TRBJ2-3; 7 nucleotides match TRBD2. The CDR3 has 17 residues. Trimming cost V 3 bases and J 0 bases; bases outside gene matches: 9. Germline CDR1 is MGHDK and CDR2 is SYGVNS. In DNA, the CDR3 is TGTGCCAGCAGTGATCACTCCGGGGGGTTTAGCACAGATACGCAGTATTTT. Translated, it gives CASSDHSGGFSTDTQYF.

V is TRBV6-2 or TRBV6-3 and J is TRBJ2-1; D gene unclear. V dropped 6 bases and J dropped 8 bases, with 8 bases sitting between them. CDR3 size: 11 residues. The germline gives CDR1 MNHEY, CDR2 SVGEGT. The CDR3 coding sequence is TGTGCCAGCAGAACTCTGGATGAGCAGTTCTTC. Translated: CASRTLDEQFF.

The V gene is TRBV20-1, the J gene TRBJ2-1, with TRBD2 matching 7 bases. The tail of the sequence fits TRBJ2-7 better, so the J call may be wrong. The CDR3 sequence is 15 residues long. Per the germline V gene, CDR1 is DFQATT and CDR2 is SNEGSKA (reference sequence). CDR3 DNA sequence: TGCAGTGCTAGCGGGGGGACTACACCTTCCTGGGAGCAGTACTTC. Protein sequence: CSASGGTTPSWEQYF.

The gene calls are TRBV6-2 or TRBV6-3 and TRBJ2-7; D unclear. The CDR3 runs 15 residues. V lost 7 bases and J lost 4, with 20 bases in between. Germline values: CDR1 MNHEY, CDR2 SVGEGT. The CDR3, as DNA: TGTGCCAGCACTGGCGAGGCGTTTGGACCTTACGAGCAGTACTTC. This codes for CASTGEAFGPYEQYF.

This clonotype was observed a handful of times. V usage is TRBV14 and J usage is TRBJ2-5; weak D call: TRBD1 (6 bases). Looked up from germline, CDR1 is SGHDN and CDR2 is FVKESK. This CDR3 contains 16 residues. V was shortened by 3 bases and J by 1 base, with 15 bases between the two germline ends. CDR3 bases: TGTGCCAGCAGCCAGCAGGACAGAACGACCCAAGAGACCCAGTACTTC. The encoded protein is CASSQQDRTTQETQYF.

The rearrangement uses TRBV29-1 and TRBJ2-5; D may be TRBD1 or TRBD2 (6 bases each). Trimming pared 4 bases from V and 2 bases from J, leaving 11 bases between. This CDR3 spans 13 amino acids. Germline CDR1 SQVTM, CDR2 ANQGSEA. In DNA form, the CDR3 reads TGCAGCGTTGCGCGGGACAATCAAGAGACCCAGTACTTC. This encodes CSVARDNQETQYF.

The chain has TRBV7-8 and TRBJ2-7, with 8 bases aligning to TRBD2. The last part of the DNA fits TRBJ2-5 better; the J call may be wrong. CDR3 length equals 15 residues. The germline CDR1 and CDR2 sequences are SGHVS and FQNEAQ. The CDR3 reads CASSSGLAGPGTQYF. The CDR3 coding sequence is TGTGCCAGCAGCTCCGGGCTAGCGGGCCCGGGGACCCAGTACTTC.

The chain is built from TRBV20-1 and TRBJ1-2; possible D gene TRBD1, 5 bases. In germline, CDR1 is DFQATT, CDR2 SNEGSKA (reference sequence). The CDR3 loop spans 12 amino acids. Deletions cut 6 bases from V and 4 bases from J, with 12 bases between. CDR3: CSAAGHRYGYTF. For the CDR3, the DNA is TGCAGTGCAGCCGGACACCGCTATGGCTACACCTTC.

The chain combines TRBV24-1 with TRBJ2-3; 8 nucleotides line up with TRBD1. CDR3 length: 19 residues. Germline V gene lookup returns CDR1 KGHDR and CDR2 SFDVKD. The V segment lost 3 bases and the J segment 3 bases; nucleotides outside the gene matches: 16. CDR3 amino acids: CATSDPIGQGHSSTDTQYF. CDR3 nucleotide sequence: TGTGCCACCAGTGATCCCATAGGACAGGGTCATTCTTCTACAGATACGCAGTATTTT.

The rearrangement links TRBV10-3 to TRBJ2-5, with D uncertain. This CDR3 has 12 amino acids. The ends were cut back, 0 bases at V and 6 bases at J, with 5 bases in the middle. Germline V gene data show CDR1 as ENHRY and CDR2 as SYGVKD. CDR3 region: CAISESSQTQYF. The CDR3 DNA reads as TGTGCCATCAGTGAGTCGAGTCAGACCCAGTACTTC.

The chain has TRBV27 and TRBJ2-3; 9 nucleotides match TRBD1. V was pared by 5 bases and J by 7 bases, with 4 bases of the junction left unmatched. Germline CDR1 MNHEY, CDR2 SMNVEV (reference sequence). CDR3 length: 13 amino acids. The CDR3 DNA reads as TGTGCCAGCAGTGTAGGGACAGGGAATACGCAGTATTTT. Translation gives CASSVGTGNTQYF.

This clonotype occurred a few times. V and J are TRBV6-5 and TRBJ2-5, with 7 positions matching TRBD1. The J call may be incorrect, as the DNA end agrees better with TRBJ2-7. Per germline, CDR1 MNHEY and CDR2 SVGAGI. This CDR3 contains 12 residues. This CDR3 reads CASSRDRAEQYF. The CDR3 DNA reads as TGTGCCAGCTCCCGGGACAGAGCCGAGCAGTACTTC.

The CDR3 loop is CASSSTRDRSNTEAFF. In DNA, the CDR3 is TGTGCCAGCAGTTCGACCCGGGACAGGTCAAACACTGAAGCTTTCTTT. J is TRBJ1-1 and V is TRBV28, with TRBD1 matching over 8 bases. Per germline, CDR1 MDHEN and CDR2 SYDVKM. This CDR3 region has 16 residues. The V gene end was trimmed by 4 bases and the J gene end by 2 bases; junction bases not matched to a gene: 9.

The CDR3 coding sequence is TGCAGTGCTAGACTCCAGGGTTTGAGAAGTTACACCTTC. Its translation: CSARLQGLRSYTF. V is TRBV20-1 and J is TRBJ1-2, with D possibly matching TRBD1 (5 bases). V lost 2 bases and J lost 11, with 18 bases in between. Germline loops: CDR1 DFQATT, CDR2 SNEGSKA (reference sequence). The CDR3 loop spans 13 amino acids.

This clonotype came up a few times. The chain is built from TRBV7-6 and TRBJ1-1, with 10 positions matching TRBD1. CDR3 length: 15 amino acids. Per the germline V gene, CDR1 is SGHVS and CDR2 is FNYEAQ. Trimming removed 4 bases from V and 1 base from J; junction bases left unmatched: 3. CDR3 in DNA: TGTGCCAGCAGCTCCGGGACAGGGGAGAACACTGAAGCTTTCTTT. Its translation is CASSSGTGENTEAFF.

The chain is built from TRBV20-1 and TRBJ2-1; D is unclear. The J call is in doubt because the DNA end fits TRBJ2-7 better. The CDR3 extends over 16 amino acids. Per germline, CDR1 DFQATT and CDR2 SNEGSKA (reference sequence). CDR3 in DNA: TGCAGTGCTAGAGACAGTTGGAAAGGGTCCTACAATGAGCAGTACTTC. It yields the protein CSARDSWKGSYNEQYF.

DNA of the CDR3: TGTGCCAGCAGCCAACCACTCAGGGGTATCGATTCGCGACCCCTCCACTTT. Amino acids: CASSQPLRGIDSRPLHF. This chain connects TRBV3-1 to TRBJ1-6; TRBD1 is a possible D gene (6 bases). Germline assignment: CDR1 LGHDT and CDR2 YNNKEL (reference sequence). This CDR3 comprises 17 residues. V was clipped by 2 bases and J by 12 bases, with 23 bases between them.

The chain recombines TRBV7-2 with TRBJ2-7, with 8 bases identical to TRBD2. This CDR3 comprises 14 residues. V shed 5 bases and J 3 bases; nucleotides not matched to a gene: 6. Germline CDR1 SGHTA, CDR2 FQGNSA. CDR3 in amino acids: CASSISGEFYEQYF. CDR3 DNA sequence: TGTGCCAGCAGCATTAGCGGGGAGTTCTACGAGCAGTACTTC. The variable domain in full, with the rest retrieved from reference TRBV7-2 and TRBJ2-7, is GAGVSQSPSNKVTEKGKDVELRCDPISGHTALYWYRQSLGQGLEFLIYFQGNSAPDKSGLPSDRFSAERTGGSVSTLTIQRTQQEDSAVYLCASSISGEFYEQYFGPGTRLTVT.

This clonotype has a handful of counts. The rearrangement uses TRBV12-3 or TRBV12-4 and TRBJ2-3; tentatively, D is TRBD1 (5 bases). This CDR3 region has 16 residues. Trimming removed 0 bases at V and 2 bases at J, with 12 bases between. The CDR3 DNA sequence: TGTGCCAGCAGTTTAGCCCAAACAGGTCCCACAGATACGCAGTATTTT. Translated: CASSLAQTGPTDTQYF.